The 20 T cell receptor beta chains listed next were all sequenced from one sample in a study of T cell changes during pregnancy in multiple sclerosis. The table came from immunoSEQ multiplex PCR; TCRdb's copy has only in-frame clones and leaves some out. The profile shows roughly 14,000 clones, 83% of them singletons. Sequenced material: CD8+ T cells from peripheral blood mononuclear cells, taken after pregnancy. The origin of the receptors is a female donor in good health, enrolled as a control in a pregnancy study.

This chain uses TRBV27 with TRBJ2-1, with D possibly matching TRBD1 (6 bases). Germline V CDR1 and CDR2: MNHEY, SMNVEV (reference sequence). V was pared by 5 bases and J by 3 bases, with 17 bases between. The CDR3 has 16 residues. This CDR3 reads CASSAGQIPDYNEQFF. In DNA form, the CDR3 reads TGTGCCAGCAGTGCCGGACAGATACCAGACTACAATGAGCAGTTCTTC.

The V and J genes are TRBV28 and TRBJ2-7; maybe TRBD1 (6 bases). The CDR3 extends over 15 amino acids. Per germline, CDR1 MDHEN and CDR2 SYDVKM. The V and J ends lost 6 bases and 5 bases respectively, with 20 bases between them. The CDR3 nucleotides are TGTGCCAGCAGGTTTTCGGGACAAAGAAAGGACGAGCAGTACTTC. It translates to CASRFSGQRKDEQYF.

The chain is built from TRBV9 and TRBJ2-3; weak D call: TRBD2 (6 bases). Trimming removed 0 bases from V and 5 bases from J, with 19 bases in between. Germline lookup yields CDR1 SGDLS and CDR2 YYNGEE. The length of the CDR3 is 17 residues. The CDR3 bases are TGTGCCAGCAGCGTAGCTTTTGGGGGGACGGCACAAGATACGCAGTATTTT. Protein sequence: CASSVAFGGTAQDTQYF.

The rearrangement links TRBV6-1 to TRBJ1-1; 8 bases agree with TRBD1. Germline loops: CDR1 MNHNS, CDR2 SASEGT. The V segment lost 5 bases and the J segment 3 bases; nucleotides outside the gene matches: 5. This CDR3 has 14 amino acids. In DNA form, the CDR3 reads TGTGCCAGCAGTAAAAACAGGGGGGACACTGAAGCTTTCTTT. It translates to CASSKNRGDTEAFF.

This rearrangement joins TRBV7-9 to TRBJ2-5; 8 bases are shared with TRBD2. The CDR3 runs 14 residues. The ends lost 4 bases at V and 4 bases at J; junction bases unmatched: 5. Germline assignment: CDR1 SEHNR and CDR2 FQNEAQ (reference sequence). As DNA, the CDR3 is TGTGCCAGCAGCTCCGGGGGGGGGTCAGAGACCCAGTACTTC. This gives the protein CASSSGGGSETQYF.

The chain recombines TRBV30 with TRBJ1-1; D gene ambiguous. Trimming took 4 bases from V and 1 from J, leaving 7 bases between them. Germline CDR1 and CDR2: GTSNPN and SVGIG (reference sequence). CDR3 length equals 12 residues. The CDR3 DNA is TGTGCCTGGACTCGGGGGAACACTGAAGCTTTCTTT. Its translation: CAWTRGNTEAFF.

The CDR3 DNA follows: TGTGCCAGTAGCTCCTCGGGGAGAGGCAATCAGCCCCAGCATTTT. It is translated as CASSSSGRGNQPQHF. The rearrangement joins TRBV19 to TRBJ1-5; D is unresolved. The CDR3 covers 15 residues. V was clipped by 6 bases and J by 2 bases, with 14 bases between them. The germline CDR1 and CDR2 sequences are LNHDA and SQIVND (reference sequence).

The gene calls are TRBV5-1 and TRBJ1-1; tentative D call: TRBD1 (5 bases). The CDR3 is 18 residues long. CDR1 is SGHRS, CDR2 YFSETQ, per germline. V was shortened by 0 bases and J by 1 base, with 19 bases between the two germline ends. The CDR3 DNA follows: TGCGCCAGCAGCTTGGTCAGGGTAGAAAGTCACGGGAACACTGAAGCTTTCTTT. Translated: CASSLVRVESHGNTEAFF.

The rearrangement uses TRBV7-9 and TRBJ1-4; TRBD1 agrees at 7 bases. CDR1 and CDR2 (germline): SEHNR, FQNEAQ (reference sequence). This CDR3 has 15 amino acids. With V trimmed by 1 base and J by 8 bases, 7 bases remained unmatched. The DNA of the CDR3 is TGTGCCAGCAGCTTAGTGGGCCAGGGGGAGGAAAAACTGTTTTTT. It yields the protein CASSLVGQGEEKLFF.

The chain employs TRBV7-9 and TRBJ1-2, with D maybe TRBD1 (5 bases). V was shortened by 1 base and J by 5 bases, with 17 bases between the two germline ends. There are 16 residues in the CDR3. The germline CDR1 and CDR2 sequences are SEHNR and FQNEAQ (reference sequence). CDR3 protein: CASSLDRQGLFYGYTF. The DNA for the CDR3 is TGTGCCAGCAGCTTAGACCGGCAGGGTCTCTTTTATGGCTACACCTTC.

CDR3 loop: CASSSGRGISSYEQYF. In nucleotides, the CDR3 is TGCGCCAGCAGCTCTGGGAGGGGGATTAGCTCCTACGAGCAGTACTTC. This sequence joins TRBV5-1 and TRBJ2-7, with D perhaps TRBD2 (7 bases). Trimming removed 3 bases from V and 0 bases from J, with 16 bases in between. Germline V CDR1 and CDR2: SGHRS, YFSETQ. The CDR3 runs 16 residues.

On this clone itself: This clone may be a read error of a much larger clone one base away. The sample holds other DNA sequences that translate to the same CDR3. The chain recombines TRBV11-2 with TRBJ2-2, with D uncertain. Germline loops: CDR1 SGHAT, CDR2 FQNNGV. The CDR3 totals 12 residues. V was pared by 6 bases and J by 2 bases, with 4 bases between. CDR3: CASSHNTGELFF. CDR3 DNA sequence: TGTGCCAGCAGTCATAACACCGGGGAGCTGTTTTTT. The whole variable domain, remainder taken from reference TRBV11-2 and TRBJ2-2, is EAGVAQSPRYKIIEKRQSVAFWCNPISGHATLYWYQQILGQGPKLLIQFQNNGVVDDSQLPKDRFSAERLKGVDSTLKIQPAKLEDSAVYLCASSHNTGELFFGEGSRLTVL.

The chain uses TRBV28 and TRBJ2-7, with D perhaps matching TRBD2 (6 bases). Trimming stripped 6 bases from V and 3 bases from J, with 18 bases between. CDR3 length: 15 amino acids. Per germline, CDR1 MDHEN and CDR2 SYDVKM. The CDR3 nucleotides read TGTGCCAGCAGCCGCTCGGCGGGGAAGTTCTACGAGCAGTACTTC. This codes for CASSRSAGKFYEQYF.

The chain carries TRBV4-2 and TRBJ2-6; D uncertain. Trimming left V 0 bases short and J 0 bases short, with 6 bases between. The CDR3 length is 16 residues. Germline V gene lookup returns CDR1 LGHNA and CDR2 YNFKEQ. Written as DNA, the CDR3 is TGTGCCAGCAGCCAAGATGGCCCCTCTGGGGCCAACGTCCTGACTTTC. It encodes CASSQDGPSGANVLTF.

This clone appeared a single time. This sequence joins TRBV9 and TRBJ1-6; maybe TRBD1 (5 bases). CDR1 and CDR2 (germline): SGDLS, YYNGEE. CDR3 length: 14 residues. Trimming took 0 bases from V and 10 from J, leaving 11 bases between them. Here the CDR3 DNA reads TGTGCCAGCAGCGTAGGGTCAGGGAAATCACCCCTCCACTTT. Amino acids: CASSVGSGKSPLHF. Full variable domain (missing parts from reference TRBV9 and TRBJ1-6): DSGVTQTPKHLITATGQRVTLRCSPRSGDLSVYWYQQSLDQGLQFLIQYYNGEERAKGNILERFSAQQFPDLHSELNLSSLELGDSALYFCASSVGSGKSPLHFGNGTRLTVT.

The V call is TRBV30, the J call TRBJ2-5; D possibly corresponds to TRBD2 (6 bases). Germline V lookup: CDR1 GTSNPN, CDR2 SVGIG (reference sequence). The ends were cut back, 5 bases at V and 3 bases at J, with 13 bases in the middle. The CDR3 runs 13 residues. The CDR3 coding sequence is TGTGCCTGGGGGGACTCCCTTAAAGAGACCCAGTACTTC. Amino acids: CAWGDSLKETQYF.

The rearrangement links TRBV7-2 to TRBJ2-4; D might be TRBD2 (7 bases). V gave up 6 bases and J gave up 8 bases, with 11 bases separating them. CDR3 size: 12 residues. CDR1 is SGHTA and CDR2 is FQGNSA in the germline V gene. The CDR3 region is CASSLGGDIQYF. Written as DNA, the CDR3 is TGTGCCAGCAGTCTAGGGGGGGACATTCAGTACTTC.

The chain is built from TRBV7-2 and TRBJ1-1, with 8 nucleotides matching TRBD1. Germline assignment: CDR1 SGHTA and CDR2 FQGNSA. The CDR3 consists of 18 residues. V shed 5 bases, J shed 0 bases, and the junction held 14 bases outside the gene matches. The CDR3: CASSPLGWDRTMNTEAFF. The CDR3 DNA reads as TGTGCCAGCAGCCCCCTCGGTTGGGACAGGACTATGAACACTGAAGCTTTCTTT.

The V call is TRBV9, the J call TRBJ1-5, with D tentatively TRBD1 (5 bases). The length of the CDR3 is 14 residues. V was trimmed by 3 bases and J by 1 base, leaving 8 bases between them. The germline CDR1 and CDR2 sequences are SGDLS and YYNGEE. The CDR3 reads CASSGQGSNQPQHF. The CDR3 nucleotides read TGTGCCAGCAGCGGGCAGGGCAGCAATCAGCCCCAGCATTTT.

The chain combines TRBV6-1 with TRBJ1-1; TRBD1 is a possible D gene (6 bases). Trimming took off 8 bases at V and 5 bases at J, with 18 bases between the two ends. Germline assignment: CDR1 MNHNS and CDR2 SASEGT. This CDR3 is 14 amino acids long. DNA of the CDR3: TGTGCCAGCTTCCCACCTACAGGGAATACTGAAGCTTTCTTT. This translates into CASFPPTGNTEAFF.